The next 14 T cell receptor beta chains were all read from a single sample in a study of sequential checkpoint blockade in melanoma. Measured with immunoSEQ multiplex PCR; TCRdb has only the in-frame clones, and not every one. Of over 1,100 clones in the sample, over 20% are singletons; the top ten hold more than 10%. As for treatment: randomized to nivolumab then ipilimumab (arm A) or the reverse (arm B). The sequencing used tumor tissue (inferred from file names), collected from a patient given nivolumab and ipilimumab in sequence. These receptors all stem from a human donor with melanoma.

The CDR3 nucleotides are TGCGCCAGCAGCAGGGAGGGTGATCCCGGGGAGCTGTTTTTT. It codes for CASSREGDPGELFF. The chain carries TRBV5-1 and TRBJ2-2; TRBD2 aligns across 7 bases. This CDR3 is built from 14 residues. Germline V gene lookup returns CDR1 SGHRS and CDR2 YFSETQ. The V segment lost 4 bases and the J segment 6 bases; nucleotides outside the gene matches: 6.

This clone occurred a few times. J is TRBJ1-1 and V is TRBV9, with D tentatively TRBD1 (6 bases). The V and J ends lost 0 bases and 1 base respectively, with 16 bases between them. Germline values: CDR1 SGDLS, CDR2 YYNGEE. The CDR3 covers 17 residues. Written as DNA, the CDR3 is TGTGCCAGCAGCGTAGGACCGGGGGGCCCGTCGAACACTGAAGCTTTCTTT. It specifies CASSVGPGGPSNTEAFF.

The V and J genes are TRBV9 and TRBJ2-5; no definite D call. The CDR3 has 14 residues. Trimming pared 4 bases from V and 5 bases from J, leaving 15 bases between. Germline-derived CDR1 and CDR2 are SGDLS and YYNGEE. The CDR3 is CASSPRLHGETQYF. CDR3 DNA: TGTGCCAGCAGCCCCAGGCTCCATGGGGAGACCCAGTACTTC.

Judged by abundance, this clone is large. The rearrangement uses TRBV6-7 and TRBJ2-2; 9 positions match TRBD1. TRBV6-7 is an ORF, and what it does is uncertain. V trimming: 11 bases; J trimming: 8 bases; junction bases outside the gene matches: 3. The CDR3 is 11 residues long. The CDR3 DNA sequence: TGTGCCGCGGGGACAGGGGGGGAGCTGTTTTTT. Translated: CAAGTGGELFF.

This clone qualifies as large (0.1 to 1%). The gene calls are TRBV6-8 and TRBJ1-1; 8 bases agree with TRBD1. Germline trimming cut 6 bases from V and 10 bases from J; bases unmatched to any gene: 7. The CDR3 covers 12 residues. From germline, CDR1 is MNHGY and CDR2 SAAAGT. Here the CDR3 DNA reads TGTGCCAGCAGCCTCGGACAGGGTGGAGCTTTCTTT. It is translated as CASSLGQGGAFF.

This rearrangement joins TRBV18 to TRBJ2-3, with D unclear. This CDR3 is built from 14 residues. With 4 bases removed from V and 0 bases from J, the gap between germline ends came to 8 bases. Looked up from germline, CDR1 is KGHSH and CDR2 is LQKENI. The CDR3 sequence is CASSQYGSTDTQYF. In DNA, the CDR3 is TGTGCCAGCTCACAGTACGGTAGCACAGATACGCAGTATTTT.

This clone showed up just a few times. The chain couples TRBV19 to TRBJ2-5, with D unresolved. CDR3 length: 16 amino acids. V lost 5 bases and J lost 5, with 21 bases in between. In germline, CDR1 is LNHDA, CDR2 SQIVND (reference sequence). DNA for the CDR3: TGTGCCAGTAGTTCCCAAATGGGGTCCGGTAAGGAGACCCAGTACTTC. Amino acid sequence: CASSSQMGSGKETQYF.

The chain links TRBV14 to TRBJ2-1; TRBD2 aligns across 13 bases. Per the germline V gene, CDR1 is SGHDN and CDR2 is FVKESK. The CDR3 spans 18 residues. V dropped 1 base and J dropped 3; count of bases not matched to a gene: 6. For the CDR3, the DNA is TGTGCCAGCAGCCAAGCCTGGACTAGCGGGGGAAACTACAATGAGCAGTTCTTC. This translates into CASSQAWTSGGNYNEQFF.

The rearrangement uses TRBV30 and TRBJ1-1, with a possible D match to TRBD1 (5 bases). The CDR3 has 13 amino acids. From germline, CDR1 is GTSNPN and CDR2 SVGIG (reference sequence). V was trimmed by 8 bases and J by 3 bases, leaving 16 bases between them. The CDR3 here is CARRYRGDTEAFF. Here the CDR3 DNA reads TGTGCCCGACGTTACCGGGGGGACACTGAAGCTTTCTTT.

This clone was observed a handful of times. The rearrangement links TRBV5-1 to TRBJ1-5; D is unresolved. Germline V CDR1 and CDR2: SGHRS, YFSETQ. Trimming stripped 0 bases from V and 7 bases from J, with 11 bases between. CDR3 size: 14 residues. The CDR3 nucleotides read TGCGCCAGCAGCTTGGGCGGGCCCGGGCAGCCCCAGCATTTT. This gives the protein CASSLGGPGQPQHF.

In this sample, this clone turned up a few times. This chain links TRBV28 with TRBJ2-7, with TRBD1 matching over 9 bases. This CDR3 region has 15 residues. J lost 0 bases, V lost 10 bases, and 10 bases had no gene match. Germline-derived CDR1 and CDR2 are MDHEN and SYDVKM. This chain's CDR3 is CATRDRGKFSYEQYF. For the CDR3, the DNA is TGTGCCACCAGAGACAGGGGGAAATTCTCCTACGAGCAGTACTTC.

J is TRBJ1-5 and V is TRBV5-1; D is unclear. CDR1 and CDR2 from the germline V gene are SGHRS and YFSETQ. Trimming stripped 0 bases from V and 5 bases from J, with 12 bases between. This CDR3 has 15 residues. CDR3 loop: CASSLVPDVDQPQHF. CDR3 coding DNA: TGCGCCAGCAGCTTGGTCCCGGACGTCGATCAGCCCCAGCATTTT.

This clone was detected only a few times. The chain uses TRBV2 and TRBJ1-1; TRBD1 aligns across 7 bases. With V trimmed by 2 bases and J by 9 bases, 6 bases remained unmatched. In germline, CDR1 is SNHLY, CDR2 FYNNEI. The CDR3 length is 13 residues. CDR3 coding DNA: TGTGCCAGCAGTGAATTAGGGGGACAGAAAGCTTTCTTT. Protein sequence: CASSELGGQKAFF.

The chain employs TRBV28 and TRBJ2-1, with D unresolved. The V gene's germline CDR1 is MDHEN and CDR2 SYDVKM. V dropped 6 bases and J dropped 3 bases, with 12 bases sitting between them. The CDR3 covers 14 residues. In DNA form, the CDR3 reads TGTGCCAGCAGCCTCCTAAGAGACTACAATGAGCAGTTCTTC. Encoded protein: CASSLLRDYNEQFF. Supplemented by reference TRBV28 and TRBJ2-1, the full variable domain reads DVKVTQSSRYLVKRTGEKVFLECVQDMDHENMFWYRQDPGLGLRLIYFSYDVKMKEKGDIPEGYSVSREKKERFSLILESASTNQTSMYLCASSLLRDYNEQFFGPGTRLTVL.